This T cell receptor (beta chain) is drawn from a study of blood T cell repertoires in COVID-19. Repertoires were generated with immunoSEQ multiplex PCR, while TCRdb's copy carries only in-frame clones and drops some. The sample includes 45,000 to 55,000 clones, more than 70% of them seen just once. The CDR3 loop spans 15 amino acids. V shed 6 bases, J shed 3 bases, and the junction held 7 bases outside the gene matches. CDR1 and CDR2 from the germline V gene are MDHEN and SYDVKM. Sequenced material: peripheral blood. The chain is built from TRBV28 and TRBJ2-7; 11 bases are a match to TRBD2. The clonotype was recovered from a human donor in a cohort sampled during active COVID-19. As DNA, the CDR3 is TGTGCCAGCAGACCCGGACTAGCGGGTCTCTACGAGCAGTACTTC. Protein: CASRPGLAGLYEQYF.